A selection of T cell receptor beta chains follows, all from one sample in a study of blood T cell repertoires in COVID-19. Only in-frame clones appear in the TCRdb table, and some are missing; sequencing was by immunoSEQ multiplex PCR. The sample holds 70,000 to 85,000 clones, 90% seen once. Sequences were obtained from peripheral blood. Every receptor here comes from a human donor in a cohort sampled during active COVID-19. Both conserved end residues are part of each CDR3. The D gene is left open where the match is weak. Only some rows state a clone size, as once, few, many or a class for expanded clones.

>TRBV9|NA|TRBJ2-7|TRBD1
TGTGCCAGCCGATTACAGGGGGCGCAAGACGAGCAGTACTTC
CASRLQGAQDEQYF
>TRBV15|NA|TRBJ1-1|NA
TGTGCCACCAGCAGAGCTACTCTCAGGCACCCTGAAGCTTTCTTT
CATSRATLRHPEAFF
>TRBV6-5|NA|TRBJ2-5|NA
TGTGCCAGCGGGCGCGGCAGAGGGGGAGAGACCCAGTACTTC
CASGRGRGGETQYF
>TRBV7-2|NA|TRBJ2-4|NA
TGTGCCAGCAGCTTACGGGGGGCCAAAAACATTCAGTACTTC
CASSLRGAKNIQYF
>TRBV4-2|NA|TRBJ2-5|NA
TGTGCCAGCAGCCAAAGTGCACTAGTTTTGGAGGGGGAGACCCAGTACTTC
CASSQSALVLEGETQYF
>TRBV7-3|NA|TRBJ2-5|NA
TGTGCCAGCAGCTTTGACGGGTACCAAGAGACCCAGTACTTC
CASSFDGYQETQYF
>TRBV15|NA|TRBJ2-1|NA
TGTGCCACCAGCAGATTGGCAAGCGGACCGAGCTCCTACAATGAGCAGTTCTTC
CATSRLASGPSSYNEQFF
>TRBV24-1|NA|TRBJ1-2|NA
TGTGCCACCAGTGAGACAGACAACTATGGCTACACCTTC
CATSETDNYGYTF
>TRBV28|NA|TRBJ2-5|TRBD1
TGTGCCAGCAGACCAATGGACAGGGGGAAGGGGGAGACCCAGTACTTC
CASRPMDRGKGETQYF
>TRBV27|NA|TRBJ2-7|NA
TGTGCCAGCAGTACAACAAGAAACTACGAGCAGTACTTC
CASSTTRNYEQYF
>TRBV24-1|NA|TRBJ2-7|NA
TGTGCCACCAGTGCCGGGTTCGAGCAGTACTTC
CATSAGFEQYF
>TRBV18|NA|TRBJ2-5|NA
TGTGCCAGCTCACCACCGGGAGGACAATTCTCAGAGACCCAGTACTTC
CASSPPGGQFSETQYF
>TRBV11-2|NA|TRBJ2-4|TRBD2
TGTGCCAGCAGCAAAGGACTAGCGGGTGGAGGGGAAAACATTCAGTACTTC
CASSKGLAGGGENIQYF
>TRBV5-1|NA|TRBJ2-2|TRBD1
TGCGCCAGCAGCTTGGGCCGAACAGGGGGCACCGGGGAGCTGTTTTTT
CASSLGRTGGTGELFF
>TRBV9|NA|TRBJ2-2|TRBD1
TGTGCCAGCAGCGCAGGGACAGAACCCGGGGAGCTGTTTTTT
CASSAGTEPGELFF
>TRBV7-8|NA|TRBJ1-5|NA
TGTGCCAGCAGCTTAGAGGTCGGGCAGCCCCAGCATTTT
CASSLEVGQPQHF
>TRBV5-4|NA|TRBJ2-1|TRBD2
TGTGCCAGCAGCGTAGCGGGAAACGGCAATGAGCAGTTCTTC
CASSVAGNGNEQFF
>TRBV2|NA|TRBJ2-2|TRBD1
TGTGCCAGCAGGACAGGGGCGGCCGGGGAGCTGTTTTTT
CASRTGAAGELFF
>TRBV7-3|once|TRBJ2-1|TRBD2
TGTGCCAGCAGCTTGTTTAGCGGGAGGGCCGATGAGCAGTTCTTC
CASSLFSGRADEQFF
>TRBV5-4|NA|TRBJ2-5|TRBD2
TGTGCCAGCAGCCTGCTACTGACTAGCGGGACCCCTCCAGAGACCCAGTACTTC
CASSLLLTSGTPPETQYF
>TRBV4-2|NA|TRBJ2-3|NA
TGTGCCAGCAGCCAAGGTCACGGGGGAAGCACAGATACGCAGTATTTT
CASSQGHGGSTDTQYF
>TRBV19|once|TRBJ1-1|TRBD1
TGTGCCAGTAGTATCCCACCCGGGGGACAGAAGAACACTGAAGCTTTCTTT
CASSIPPGGQKNTEAFF
>TRBV25-1|NA|TRBJ2-1|TRBD2
TGTGCCAGCAGTGAAATTAGCGGGAGGGTCCCCAATGAGCAGTTCTTC
CASSEISGRVPNEQFF
>TRBV6-2/TRBV6-3|NA|TRBJ2-2|TRBD1
TGTGCCAGCAGTTATCAAAGGGGACAGGTCACCGGGGAGCTGTTTTTT
CASSYQRGQVTGELFF
>TRBV5-6|NA|TRBJ2-7|TRBD1
TGTGCCAGCAGCGAATCCGGGACAGGGAGGTACGAGCAGTACTTC
CASSESGTGRYEQYF
>TRBV5-4|once|TRBJ2-2|TRBD1
TGTGCCAGCAGCTCACAGGGGTCGGACACCGGGGAGCTGTTTTTT
CASSSQGSDTGELFF
>TRBV9|once|TRBJ2-7|TRBD2
TGTGCCAGCAGCGTAGGGCCTAGCGGGGCGTACGAGCAGTACTTC
CASSVGPSGAYEQYF
>TRBV6-2/TRBV6-3|NA|TRBJ1-1|NA
TGTGCCAGCAGTTATCGGGTGAACACTGAAGCTTTCTTT
CASSYRVNTEAFF